One and the same sample provided the 16 T cell receptor beta chains below, sequenced in a study of blood T cell repertoires in COVID-19. Sequenced by immunoSEQ multiplex PCR; TCRdb stores in-frame clones only, minus some. The sample carries 200,000 to 250,000 clones, roughly 84% recorded once. Sequencing input: peripheral blood. The origin of the receptors is a woman older than 75 with acute or convalescent COVID-19.

V gene TRBV7-9 combines with J gene TRBJ2-7; TRBD1 matches at 8 bases. The CDR3 loop spans 15 amino acids. The ends lost 1 base at V and 3 bases at J; junction bases unmatched: 5. The germline CDR1 and CDR2 sequences are SEHNR and FQNEAQ (reference sequence). CDR3 sequence: CASSLETGGIYEQYF. Here the CDR3 DNA reads TGTGCCAGCAGCTTAGAAACAGGGGGGATCTACGAGCAGTACTTC. The full variable domain, in which reference TRBV7-9 and TRBJ2-7 provide the parts outside the CDR3, is DTGVSQNPRHKITKRGQNVTFRCDPISEHNRLYWYRQTLGQGPEFLTYFQNEAQLEKSRLLSDRFSAERPKGSFSTLEIQRTEQGDSAMYLCASSLETGGIYEQYFGPGTRLTVT.

This clone was counted a few times. J is TRBJ1-1 and V is TRBV16; the match to TRBD1 covers 8 bases. The trim removed 2 bases at V and 1 base at J, leaving 3 bases unmatched. Germline loops: CDR1 KGHSY, CDR2 FQNENV. The CDR3 has 15 amino acids. CDR3 sequence reads: CASSQGQGANTEAFF. CDR3 DNA: TGTGCCAGCAGCCAAGGGCAGGGGGCGAACACTGAAGCTTTCTTT.

The genes are TRBV5-1 and TRBJ2-1, with 9 nucleotides matching TRBD2. Germline CDR1 and CDR2: SGHRS and YFSETQ. The CDR3 has 16 amino acids. The junction had 5 bases not matched to a gene; V was cut back by 1 base and J by 3 bases. The CDR3 DNA follows: TGCGCCAGCAGCTTGTCTAGCGGGGCTTACTACAATGAGCAGTTCTTC. Its translation is CASSLSSGAYYNEQFF.

J is TRBJ1-1 and V is TRBV6-4; no definite D call. The germline V gene encodes CDR1 MRHNA and CDR2 SNTAGT. The CDR3 totals 14 residues. With 6 bases removed from V and 3 bases from J, the gap between germline ends came to 14 bases. CDR3 DNA: TGTGCCAGCAGGCGGGGTCCTTTGGACACTGAAGCTTTCTTT. Its translation is CASRRGPLDTEAFF.

The chain combines TRBV2 with TRBJ1-5, with D maybe TRBD1 (5 bases). CDR1 and CDR2 from the germline V gene are SNHLY and FYNNEI. The length of the CDR3 is 15 residues. V lost 6 bases and J lost 3, with 15 bases in between. The DNA for the CDR3 is TGTGCCAGCAGCTCTTCAGGGATGCCCAATCAGCCCCAGCATTTT. Translated, it gives CASSSSGMPNQPQHF.

The chain recombines TRBV18 with TRBJ1-3; D not certain. CDR3 length equals 14 residues. Germline-derived CDR1 and CDR2 are KGHSH and LQKENI. Trimming removed 3 bases from V and 3 bases from J, with 9 bases in between. CDR3 bases: TGTGCCAGCTCACCCACAGTAGATGGAAACACCATATATTTT. Its translation: CASSPTVDGNTIYF.

The chain recombines TRBV6-4 with TRBJ1-1; tentatively, D is TRBD1 (6 bases). The germline V and J ends were trimmed by 8 bases and 4 bases, with 17 bases remaining between them. The germline V gene has CDR1 MRHNA and CDR2 SNTAGT. The length of the CDR3 is 14 residues. The CDR3 DNA reads TGTGCCAGCCGGAGGACAGAAGGGGCCACTGAAGCTTTCTTT. Translated: CASRRTEGATEAFF.

This clone was counted between two and nine times. The chain carries TRBV7-3 and TRBJ2-5, with unresolved D. In germline, CDR1 is SGHTA, CDR2 FQGTGA. The V gene lost 3 bases and the J gene lost 2 bases, with 13 bases spanning the gap. The CDR3 is 15 amino acids. The CDR3 DNA reads as TGTGCCAGCAGCTTTGGGCCCGGTGGGCAAGAGACCCAGTACTTC. Translated: CASSFGPGGQETQYF.

V gene TRBV7-9 combines with J gene TRBJ1-1; D unresolved. The CDR3 spans 13 residues. Germline assignment: CDR1 SEHNR and CDR2 FQNEAQ (reference sequence). Trimming left V 5 bases short and J 1 base short, with 8 bases between. As DNA, the CDR3 is TGTGCCAGCAGCCCCGAACAGAACACTGAAGCTTTCTTT. This codes for CASSPEQNTEAFF.

This clone was counted a single time. The V gene is TRBV7-9, the J gene TRBJ2-3, with 9 bases that match TRBD2. The CDR3 is 15 amino acids. With 5 bases clipped from V and 0 bases from J, the junction kept 3 bases outside the gene matches. CDR1 and CDR2 (germline): SEHNR, FQNEAQ (reference sequence). The CDR3 DNA is TGTGCCAGCAGCCGGAGCGGGGGGAGCACAGATACGCAGTATTTT. This codes for CASSRSGGSTDTQYF.

This chain uses TRBV28 with TRBJ1-1, with D possibly being TRBD1 (5 bases). Germline V gives CDR1 MDHEN, CDR2 SYDVKM. This CDR3 spans 13 amino acids. V gave up 2 bases and J gave up 4 bases, with 8 bases separating them. This CDR3 is CASSLQGGTEAFF. The CDR3 coding sequence is TGTGCCAGCAGTTTACAGGGAGGCACTGAAGCTTTCTTT. The entire variable domain, with the rest obtained from reference TRBV28 and TRBJ1-1, is as follows: DVKVTQSSRYLVKRTGEKVFLECVQDMDHENMFWYRQDPGLGLRLIYFSYDVKMKEKGDIPEGYSVSREKKERFSLILESASTNQTSMYLCASSLQGGTEAFFGQGTRLTVV.

V and J are TRBV4-2 and TRBJ1-6, with TRBD1 matching over 8 bases. This CDR3 region has 15 residues. Germline CDR1 reads LGHNA; CDR2 reads YNFKEQ. Trimming cost V 4 bases and J 7 bases; bases outside gene matches: 6. The CDR3 DNA is TGTGCCAGCAGCCCGCTAGGGACAGGAAATTCACCCCTCCACTTT. As protein: CASSPLGTGNSPLHF.

This chain links TRBV7-3 with TRBJ1-1, with no clear D. V shed 6 bases and J shed 5 bases, with 13 bases lying between them. The CDR3 spans 13 residues. Germline CDR1 is SGHTA and CDR2 is FQGTGA. The CDR3 bases are TGTGCCAGCAGGGAACAGCCTACTACTGAAGCTTTCTTT. This encodes CASREQPTTEAFF.

V usage is TRBV5-4 and J usage is TRBJ1-2; 10 positions agree with TRBD1. Germline CDR1 and CDR2: SGHNT and YYREEE (reference sequence). The junction had 5 bases not matched to a gene; V was cut back by 4 bases and J by 2 bases. The CDR3 is 15 residues long. The DNA for the CDR3 is TGTGCCAGCAGCCCCCGGGACAGGGGAAACTATGGCTACACCTTC. It specifies CASSPRDRGNYGYTF.

The V and J genes are TRBV11-3 and TRBJ1-4; D might be TRBD1 (5 bases). The CDR3 is made up of 15 amino acids. Per germline, CDR1 SGHNT and CDR2 YENEEA. The V gene lost 5 bases and the J gene lost 6 bases, with 16 bases spanning the gap. In DNA, the CDR3 is TGTGCCAGCAGCGCCTTGGGGGGATCGGATGAAAAACTGTTTTTT. Encoded protein: CASSALGGSDEKLFF.

The CDR3 spells CASSQTGGILRGYTF. CDR3 nucleotide sequence: TGTGCCAGCAGCCAAACAGGGGGGATATTACGTGGCTACACCTTC. The genes are TRBV3-1 (or the pseudogene TRBV3-2) and TRBJ1-2, with 8 bases identical to TRBD1. This CDR3 spans 15 amino acids. CDR1 LGHDT and CDR2 YNNKEL come from the germline V gene (reference sequence). The V and J ends lost 2 bases and 7 bases, in that order; junction bases with no gene match: 9.